This T cell receptor (beta chain) was obtained from a study of T cells of healthy individuals. V dropped 1 base and J dropped 4; count of bases not matched to a gene: 2. The CDR3 covers 15 residues. Per the germline V gene, CDR1 is LGHDT and CDR2 is YNNKEL (reference sequence). One entry per CDR3 protein, called by TCRdb with MiXCR from the 5' RACE reads. Found here are about 96,000 distinct CDR3 sequences, 17% of them singletons; the top ten hold 6.2%. V and J are TRBV3-1 and TRBJ2-1; 9 bases fit TRBD1. The sequence was obtained from a human donor in good health. The CDR3 DNA follows: TGTGCCAGCAGCCAAGGACAGGGGGGATACAATGAGCAGTTCTTC. It is translated as CASSQGQGGYNEQFF.